These 2 T cell receptor beta chains share one sample of origin, sequenced in a study of blood T cell repertoires in COVID-19. The data were produced by immunoSEQ multiplex PCR, yet TCRdb's version contains in-frame clones alone and is incomplete. Here the sample spans just under 250,000 clones, about 90% being singletons. Source material: peripheral blood. The source is a woman aged 25 to 39 who had recovered from COVID-19.

The chain uses TRBV7-6 and TRBJ1-1; D gene ambiguous. CDR3 length equals 17 residues. Germline V gene sequence: CDR1 SGHVS, CDR2 FNYEAQ. V was cut by 1 base and J by 2 bases, with 17 bases left in between. The CDR3 here is CASSLGGRFSGNTEAFF. The CDR3 coding sequence is TGTGCCAGCAGCTTAGGGGGAAGGTTTAGCGGCAACACTGAAGCTTTCTTT.

This rearrangement joins TRBV4-2 to TRBJ1-5, with D unresolved. From germline, CDR1 is LGHNA and CDR2 YNFKEQ. The CDR3 runs 17 residues. The V end lost 0 bases, the J end lost 4 bases, and 16 bases lay between the germline ends. This CDR3 is CASSQDRGGQANQPQHF. The CDR3 DNA reads TGTGCCAGCAGCCAAGACCGGGGAGGTCAGGCAAATCAGCCCCAGCATTTT.